The source of this T cell receptor (beta chain) is a study of control samples from healthy donors and cancer patients. TCRdb's copy holds only in-frame clones and misses some; the assay was immunoSEQ multiplex PCR. The sample lists about 190,000 clones; about 90% were seen once. Germline CDR1 SGHDT, CDR2 YYEEEE. This CDR3 has 13 amino acids. The germline V and J ends were trimmed by 3 bases and 7 bases, with 13 bases remaining between them. This clone occurred once. This clonotype was sampled from a man aged 25-45 years in good health. V usage is TRBV5-6 and J usage is TRBJ1-2; no firm D call. Sequencing was done on a sample of blood. The DNA of the CDR3 is TGTGCCAGCAGCTACTCTACCACGGCTGGCTACACCTTC. Protein: CASSYSTTAGYTF.